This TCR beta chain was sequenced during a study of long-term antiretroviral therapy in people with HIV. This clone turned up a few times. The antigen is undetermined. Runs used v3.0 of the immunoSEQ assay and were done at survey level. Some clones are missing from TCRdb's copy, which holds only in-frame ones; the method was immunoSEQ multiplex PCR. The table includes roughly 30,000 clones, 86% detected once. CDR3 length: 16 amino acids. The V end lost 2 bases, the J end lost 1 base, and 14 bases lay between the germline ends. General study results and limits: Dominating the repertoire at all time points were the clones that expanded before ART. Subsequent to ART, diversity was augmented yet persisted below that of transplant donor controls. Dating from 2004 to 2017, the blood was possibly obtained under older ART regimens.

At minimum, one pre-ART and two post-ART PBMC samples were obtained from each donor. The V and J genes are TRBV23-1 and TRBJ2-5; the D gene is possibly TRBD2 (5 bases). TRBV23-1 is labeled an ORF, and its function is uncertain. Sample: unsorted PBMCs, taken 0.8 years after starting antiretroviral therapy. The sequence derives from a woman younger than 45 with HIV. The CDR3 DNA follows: TGCGCCAGCAGTCAACCGTCGCGGAGGAGCCAAGAGACCCAGTACTTC. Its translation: CASSQPSRRSQETQYF.